Here is one T cell receptor beta chain with its context. From germline, CDR1 is SGHDT and CDR2 YYEEEE. V trimming: 4 bases; J trimming: 7 bases; junction bases outside the gene matches: 11. CDR3 length: 16 amino acids. Individual cDNA molecules each received unique molecular identifiers attached to them. TCRdb called the 5' RACE reads again in MiXCR, with one record for every CDR3 protein. The table has 76,000 or so distinct CDR3 sequences, approximately 10% seen once; the top ten hold around 5%. This sample was taken from a study of early T cells in non-severe SARS-CoV-2 infection. The rearrangement uses TRBV5-6 and TRBJ1-1, with 12 nucleotides matching TRBD1. Sequenced sample: whole blood. The receptor comes from an adult who was a healthcare worker with PCR-confirmed SARS-CoV-2 infection or an uninfected control (not recorded which). The CDR3 reads CASSRGTGGFYSEAFF. For the CDR3, the DNA is TGTGCCAGCAGCCGGGGGACAGGGGGCTTTTACAGTGAAGCTTTCTTT.